Presented here are 25 T cell receptor beta chains from one specimen sequenced in a study of human T cells and chemical hapten exposure. As to time point: patch test 1, 2 weeks after DPC sensitization. Treatment denoted: therapeutic diphenylcyclopropenone sensitization with weekly scalp DPC. TCRdb independently ran MiXCR on the RACE reads; one entry per CDR3 protein. The sample consists of around 300,000 distinct CDR3 sequences, roughly 6.9% of them appearing once. The sequencing used whole blood, collected in connection with sensitization to the hapten diphenylcyclopropenone (DPC). The receptors shown here come from a woman in her late teens or twenties with alopecia areata. Some clones in this sample may be carry-over from other donors' samples.

This clonotype was detected ten times or more. The chain has TRBV20-1 and TRBJ1-2, with D perhaps TRBD1 (6 bases). V was shortened by 6 bases and J by 4 bases, with 15 bases between the two germline ends. The CDR3 covers 13 residues. In germline, CDR1 is DFQATT, CDR2 SNEGSKA (reference sequence). The CDR3 is CSAPRGQPYGYTF. CDR3 DNA: TGCAGTGCCCCTCGGGGGCAACCCTATGGCTACACCTTC.

The J gene is TRBJ2-3, the V gene TRBV5-1, with D possibly being TRBD2 (6 bases). CDR1 is SGHRS and CDR2 is YFSETQ in the germline V gene. The CDR3 loop spans 16 amino acids. Deletions cut 0 bases from V and 4 bases from J, with 15 bases between. CDR3 sequence: CASSLAGNPSADTQYF. CDR3 bases: TGCGCCAGCAGCTTGGCAGGGAATCCTAGCGCAGATACGCAGTATTTT. The complete variable domain, with remaining parts taken from reference TRBV5-1 and TRBJ2-3, reads KAGVTQTPRYLIKTRGQQVTLSCSPISGHRSVSWYQQTPGQGLQFLFEYFSETQRNKGNFPGRFSGRQFSNSRSEMNVSTLELGDSALYLCASSLAGNPSADTQYFGPGTRLTVL.

The chain uses TRBV10-3 and TRBJ2-7, with TRBD2 matching over 12 bases. The J segment lost 5 bases and the V segment lost 6 bases, leaving 11 bases of the junction unmatched. The CDR3 consists of 16 residues. CDR1 is ENHRY and CDR2 is SYGVKD in the germline V gene. The CDR3 DNA is TGTGCCATCAGCCCTCGTACTAGCGGGGGGATGAACGAGCAGTACTTC. Translating it yields CAISPRTSGGMNEQYF.

This clonotype has a handful of counts. CDR3 nucleotide sequence: TGTGCCAGCAGCTTGGCAGGGGGCTACTATGGCTACACCTTC. This gives the protein CASSLAGGYYGYTF. V and J are TRBV7-8 and TRBJ1-2; 8 bases align to TRBD1. V shed 3 bases and J 3 bases; nucleotides not matched to a gene: 3. In germline, CDR1 is SGHVS, CDR2 FQNEAQ. This CDR3 region has 14 residues.

This clonotype came up a few times. The chain joins TRBV5-4 to TRBJ2-1, with TRBD2 matching 11 bases. With V trimmed by 4 bases and J by 2 bases, 5 bases remained unmatched. The CDR3 consists of 16 residues. In germline, CDR1 is SGHNT, CDR2 YYREEE (reference sequence). The CDR3 bases are TGTGCCAGCAGCCACGTACTAGCGGGGGCCTACAATGAGCAGTTCTTC. Protein sequence: CASSHVLAGAYNEQFF. Complete variable domain (other parts from reference TRBV5-4 and TRBJ2-1): ETGVTQSPTHLIKTRGQQVTLRCSSQSGHNTVSWYQQALGQGPQFIFQYYREEENGRGNFPPRFSGLQFPNYSSELNVNALELDDSALYLCASSHVLAGAYNEQFFGPGTRLTVL.

The rearrangement links TRBV20-1 to TRBJ1-5, with a tentative D call TRBD1 (5 bases). The CDR3 loop spans 15 amino acids. The germline CDR1 and CDR2 sequences are DFQATT and SNEGSKA (reference sequence). Trimming took 0 bases from V and 3 from J, leaving 12 bases between them. For the CDR3, the DNA is TGCAGTGCTAGAGATCTGGGACGGTTCAATCAGCCCCAGCATTTT. It translates to CSARDLGRFNQPQHF.

This clonotype was counted at least ten times. The gene calls are TRBV28 and TRBJ2-7; 7 bases are shared with TRBD1. The germline V gene encodes CDR1 MDHEN and CDR2 SYDVKM. The CDR3 consists of 12 residues. V was pared by 5 bases and J by 6 bases, with 4 bases of the junction left unmatched. CDR3 amino acids: CASSDREGEQYF. The CDR3 bases are TGTGCCAGCAGTGACAGGGAAGGCGAGCAGTACTTC.

This clonotype was detected many times. This sequence joins TRBV9 and TRBJ2-3; possible D gene TRBD1, 6 bases. The length of the CDR3 is 17 residues. The V end was cut by 4 bases, the J end by 5 bases, with 23 bases between. CDR1 is SGDLS, CDR2 YYNGEE, per germline. The CDR3 sequence is CASSPHFGGTDVDTQYF. The CDR3 nucleotides are TGTGCCAGCAGCCCCCACTTTGGGGGCACCGACGTAGATACGCAGTATTTT. Full variable domain (outside the CDR3, taken from reference TRBV9 and TRBJ2-3): DSGVTQTPKHLITATGQRVTLRCSPRSGDLSVYWYQQSLDQGLQFLIQYYNGEERAKGNILERFSAQQFPDLHSELNLSSLELGDSALYFCASSPHFGGTDVDTQYFGPGTRLTVL.

The chain couples TRBV12-3 or TRBV12-4 to TRBJ2-4; the match to TRBD1 covers 7 bases. The CDR3 has 15 amino acids. The V and J ends lost 6 bases and 3 bases, in that order; junction bases with no gene match: 8. The DNA of the CDR3 is TGTGCCAGCAGCCCGACAGGGTCTGGCAAAAACATTCAGTACTTC. Translated: CASSPTGSGKNIQYF.

In this sample, this clonotype turned up many times. The V gene is TRBV4-3, the J gene TRBJ2-3, with 9 nucleotides matching TRBD1. Trimming took 0 bases from V and 4 from J; bases not matched to a gene: 5. Germline V gene lookup returns CDR1 LGHNA and CDR2 YSLEER. The CDR3 sequence is 16 residues long. DNA of the CDR3: TGCGCCAGCAGCCAAGATAGGGGACAGGGAGCAGATACGCAGTATTTT. It codes for CASSQDRGQGADTQYF.

This clonotype was seen only a few times. The chain combines TRBV20-1 with TRBJ1-1; no firm D call. CDR1 DFQATT and CDR2 SNEGSKA come from the germline V gene (reference sequence). V was pared by 0 bases and J by 12 bases, with 20 bases between. The length of the CDR3 is 14 residues. This CDR3 is CSARDAEESIKTFF. In nucleotides, the CDR3 is TGCAGTGCTAGAGATGCAGAAGAAAGTATTAAAACTTTCTTT.

The chain carries TRBV14 and TRBJ1-2, with D maybe TRBD1 (5 bases). CDR1 is SGHDN, CDR2 FVKESK, per germline. The CDR3 contains 13 residues. Deletions cut 2 bases from V and 7 bases from J, with 11 bases between. The CDR3 is CASSQFREVGYTF. The CDR3 DNA is TGTGCCAGCAGCCAATTCAGGGAAGTTGGCTACACCTTC.

This clonotype was seen more than once but under ten times. This chain joins TRBV4-1 and TRBJ1-4; a weak D match, TRBD1 (5 bases). Per the germline V gene, CDR1 is MGHRA and CDR2 is YSYEKL. The CDR3 sequence is 14 residues long. Trimming took off 6 bases at V and 4 bases at J, with 12 bases between the two ends. The CDR3 loop is CASSRGRRNEKLFF. Written as DNA, the CDR3 is TGCGCCAGCAGTCGGGGGAGACGTAATGAAAAACTGTTTTTT.

This clonotype came up many times. The rearrangement uses TRBV2 and TRBJ1-4; D gene unclear. This CDR3 has 14 residues. V was pared by 11 bases and J by 8 bases, with 21 bases between. In germline, CDR1 is SNHLY, CDR2 FYNNEI. CDR3 DNA: TGTGCCGGCCTCGACGACCCGGACGGGGAAAAACTGTTTTTT. This gives the protein CAGLDDPDGEKLFF.

This clonotype has a handful of counts. This chain joins TRBV10-3 and TRBJ1-5, with 7 bases fitting TRBD1. The V and J ends lost 2 bases and 2 bases, in that order; junction bases with no gene match: 6. The CDR3 contains 16 residues. Germline-derived CDR1 and CDR2 are ENHRY and SYGVKD. The CDR3 sequence: CAISEIGGPGNQPQHF. In DNA, the CDR3 is TGTGCCATCAGTGAGATAGGGGGCCCTGGCAATCAGCCCCAGCATTTT.

The chain joins TRBV7-8 to TRBJ2-4; 9 nucleotides agree with TRBD1. The CDR3 is made up of 12 amino acids. Trimming removed 5 bases from V and 15 bases from J; junction bases left unmatched: 8. Looked up from germline, CDR1 is SGHVS and CDR2 is FQNEAQ. The CDR3 DNA follows: TGTGCCAGCAGCATCGCCGGGACAGGGAGGTACTTC. Translation gives CASSIAGTGRYF.

This clonotype was observed a few times. The genes are TRBV3-1 and TRBJ2-7; 11 bases align to TRBD2. This CDR3 is built from 14 residues. CDR1 is LGHDT, CDR2 YNNKEL, per germline (reference sequence). Germline trimming cut 2 bases from V and 5 bases from J; bases unmatched to any gene: 2. The CDR3, as DNA: TGTGCCAGCAGCCAATTAGCGGGGGGGCACGAGCAGTACTTC. As protein: CASSQLAGGHEQYF.

This clonotype was observed at least ten times. V and J are TRBV7-2 and TRBJ2-5; no definite D call. There are 11 residues in the CDR3. Germline assignment: CDR1 SGHTA and CDR2 FQGNSA. V was trimmed by 4 bases and J by 9 bases, leaving 9 bases between them. CDR3 bases: TGTGCCAGCAGCTCCCGATGGGCCCAGTACTTC. Its protein product is CASSSRWAQYF.

Ten or more counts support this clonotype. The chain links TRBV20-1 to TRBJ2-5, with 10 nucleotides matching TRBD2. The J segment lost 5 bases and the V segment lost 6 bases, leaving 9 bases of the junction unmatched. CDR1 DFQATT and CDR2 SNEGSKA come from the germline V gene (reference sequence). The CDR3 extends over 14 amino acids. CDR3 amino acids: CSATAGGPSETQYF. The CDR3 nucleotides are TGCAGTGCAACAGCGGGGGGGCCTTCGGAGACCCAGTACTTC.

This clonotype was picked up many times. J is TRBJ2-2 and V is TRBV3-1; D possibly corresponds to TRBD2 (5 bases). The CDR3 consists of 15 residues. Looked up from germline, CDR1 is LGHDT and CDR2 is YNNKEL (reference sequence). Trimming shortened V by 5 bases and J by 4 bases, and 14 bases separated the two germline ends. CDR3 in DNA: TGTGCCAGCAGCGGAGGTGCAGTCCTCACCGGGGAGCTGTTTTTT. Protein product: CASSGGAVLTGELFF.

In its sample, this clonotype was seen many times. Its ends do not fully match the called genes, so a read error is possible. The rearrangement joins TRBV5-1 to TRBJ2-7; possibly TRBD1 for D (6 bases). The CDR3 has 13 residues. Germline V gene lookup returns CDR1 SGHRS and CDR2 YFSETQ. DNA of the CDR3: TGTGCCAGCAGCTCGGACAGCTCCTACGAGCAGTACTTC. It specifies CASSSDSSYEQYF. The full variable domain, in which reference TRBV5-1 and TRBJ2-7 provide the parts outside the CDR3, is KAGVTQTPRYLIKTRGQQVTLSCSPISGHRSVSWYQQTPGQGLQFLFEYFSETQRNKGNFPGRFSGRQFSNSRSEMNVSTLELGDSALYLCASSSDSSYEQYFGPGTRLTVT.

A few counts support this clonotype. The J gene is TRBJ2-7, the V gene TRBV20-1, with D possibly TRBD2 on 7 matching bases. CDR3 size: 14 residues. V shed 1 base and J shed 1 base, with 11 bases lying between them. In germline, CDR1 is DFQATT, CDR2 SNEGSKA (reference sequence). The CDR3 loop reads CSARVEGGSYEQYF. Written as DNA, the CDR3 is TGCAGTGCTAGAGTTGAGGGGGGGTCCTACGAGCAGTACTTC.

V usage is TRBV15 and J usage is TRBJ1-5; D is uncertain. Deletions cut 0 bases from V and 6 bases from J, with 3 bases between. The CDR3 consists of 12 residues. Germline loops: CDR1 LNHNV, CDR2 YYDKDF (reference sequence). The CDR3 DNA follows: TGTGCCACCAGCAGAGATCGTCAGCCCCAGCATTTT. This codes for CATSRDRQPQHF.

This clonotype was counted once. The rearrangement uses TRBV7-9 and TRBJ2-5; D possibly corresponds to TRBD1 (6 bases). Germline V gives CDR1 SEHNR, CDR2 FQNEAQ (reference sequence). The CDR3 has 13 residues. Trimming shortened V by 5 bases and J by 3 bases, and 10 bases separated the two germline ends. The chain's CDR3 is CASSTRGEETQYF. CDR3 coding DNA: TGTGCCAGCAGCACCAGGGGAGAAGAGACCCAGTACTTC.

The CDR3 spells CASSLDPAGGQETQYF. The CDR3 bases are TGCGCCAGCAGCTTGGATCCAGCGGGGGGCCAAGAGACCCAGTACTTC. V and J are TRBV5-1 and TRBJ2-5; 9 bases agree with TRBD2. V lost 0 bases, J lost 1 base, and 4 bases stayed unmatched. The CDR3 extends over 16 amino acids. Looked up from germline, CDR1 is SGHRS and CDR2 is YFSETQ.